This is a list of T cell receptor beta chains from one sample in a study of T cell repertoires in cytomegalovirus infection. One entry per CDR3 protein results from TCRdb running MiXCR on the reads. The top ten hold 9.5% to 15% of the sample, which has some 900,000 distinct CDR3 sequences, approximately 32% seen once. For these receptors, no antigen is known. The source material was cultured CD8+ T cells from PBMCs, sampled from culture after CMV antigen stimulation. The receptors were sampled from a human donor in good health (CMV status not recorded). Some clones in this sample may be carry-over from other donors' samples. The CDR3 runs from the conserved cysteine through the conserved F or W. The order of the fields is D gene, V gene, clone size, J gene, CDR3 protein, CDR3 DNA. The D gene is left open where the match is weak. Size values are once, few and many counts, or a class for expanded clones, and some rows have none.

d_gene: -; v_gene: TRBV12-3/TRBV12-4; abundance: many; j_gene: TRBJ2-1; CDR3aa: CASSPQPQGYNEQFF; CDR3nt: TGTGCCAGCAGTCCGCAACCCCAGGGGTACAATGAGCAGTTCTTC
d_gene: -; v_gene: TRBV10-3; abundance: few; j_gene: TRBJ2-3; CDR3aa: CAISGEGSSTDTQYF; CDR3nt: TGTGCCATCAGTGGAGAGGGGTCTAGCACAGATACGCAGTATTTT
d_gene: TRBD1; v_gene: TRBV4-3; abundance: -; j_gene: TRBJ1-3; CDR3aa: CASSQGPKSGGRAGNTIYF; CDR3nt: TGCGCCAGCAGCCAAGGACCCAAATCAGGGGGCAGAGCTGGAAACACCATATATTTT
d_gene: -; v_gene: TRBV7-9; abundance: -; j_gene: TRBJ2-2; CDR3aa: CATPGWFRANTGELFF; CDR3nt: TGTGCCACCCCGGGGTGGTTCAGGGCGAACACCGGGGAGCTGTTTTTT
d_gene: TRBD2; v_gene: TRBV7-8; abundance: many; j_gene: TRBJ2-1; CDR3aa: CASSLEGTSIHEQFF; CDR3nt: TGTGCCAGCAGCTTAGAAGGGACTAGCATACATGAGCAGTTCTTC
d_gene: -; v_gene: TRBV12-3/TRBV12-4; abundance: -; j_gene: TRBJ2-5; CDR3aa: CASSWSPTQETQYF; CDR3nt: TGTGCCAGCAGTTGGTCCCCGACCCAGGAGACCCAGTACTTC
d_gene: -; v_gene: TRBV29-1; abundance: few; j_gene: TRBJ1-2; CDR3aa: CSVRQRDGYTF; CDR3nt: TGCAGCGTTCGCCAGAGGGATGGCTACACCTTC
d_gene: -; v_gene: TRBV7-9; abundance: few; j_gene: TRBJ2-1; CDR3aa: CASSLVQAHYNEQFF; CDR3nt: TGTGCCAGCAGCTTAGTACAGGCCCATTACAATGAGCAGTTCTTC
d_gene: -; v_gene: TRBV12-3/TRBV12-4; abundance: -; j_gene: TRBJ2-1; CDR3aa: CASSNPGWASYNEQFF; CDR3nt: TGTGCCAGCAGTAATCCCGGGTGGGCCAGTTACAATGAGCAGTTCTTC
d_gene: -; v_gene: TRBV7-2; abundance: many; j_gene: TRBJ2-2; CDR3aa: CASSFVHPPNTGELFF; CDR3nt: TGTGCCAGCAGCTTTGTCCACCCGCCGAACACCGGGGAGCTGTTTTTT
d_gene: TRBD2; v_gene: TRBV12-3/TRBV12-4; abundance: -; j_gene: TRBJ2-3; CDR3aa: CAVAVGTSRDTQYF; CDR3nt: TGTGCCGTAGCTGTAGGGACTAGCCGAGATACGCAGTATTTT
d_gene: -; v_gene: TRBV4-1; abundance: few; j_gene: TRBJ2-2; CDR3aa: CASSLPDTGELFF; CDR3nt: TGCGCCAGCAGCCTACCCGACACCGGGGAGCTGTTTTTT
d_gene: TRBD1; v_gene: TRBV19; abundance: few; j_gene: TRBJ1-1; CDR3aa: CASSLVGQEAFF; CDR3nt: TGTGCCAGTAGCCTGGTGGGACAGGAAGCTTTCTTT
d_gene: -; v_gene: TRBV7-9; abundance: -; j_gene: TRBJ2-1; CDR3aa: CASSPPQTRIDEQFF; CDR3nt: TGTGCCAGCAGCCCCCCCCAGACCCGAATAGATGAGCAGTTCTTC
d_gene: -; v_gene: TRBV2; abundance: -; j_gene: TRBJ2-2; CDR3aa: CASSGTRTLENTGELFF; CDR3nt: TGTGCCAGCAGTGGCACCCGAACCCTAGAGAACACCGGGGAGCTGTTTTTT
d_gene: -; v_gene: TRBV12-3/TRBV12-4; abundance: -; j_gene: TRBJ2-1; CDR3aa: CASSLSPRTLNEQFF; CDR3nt: TGTGCCAGCAGTTTATCACCGCGAACCCTCAATGAGCAGTTCTTC
d_gene: TRBD2; v_gene: TRBV28; abundance: few; j_gene: TRBJ2-5; CDR3aa: CASCRGGVRGAQYF; CDR3nt: TGTGCCAGCTGTCGAGGAGGCGTTCGGGGGGCCCAGTACTTC
d_gene: TRBD1; v_gene: TRBV11-2; abundance: -; j_gene: TRBJ1-3; CDR3aa: CASSLRQGAGGNTIYF; CDR3nt: TGTGCCAGCAGCTTACGACAGGGGGCAGGTGGAAACACCATATATTTT
d_gene: -; v_gene: TRBV12-3/TRBV12-4; abundance: -; j_gene: TRBJ2-1; CDR3aa: CTSTTNRGAVDEQFF; CDR3nt: TGTACCAGCACTACAAATCGGGGGGCGGTCGATGAGCAGTTCTTC
d_gene: -; v_gene: TRBV7-6; abundance: many; j_gene: TRBJ2-1; CDR3aa: CASSLGHGEQFF; CDR3nt: TGTGCCAGCAGCTTAGGACACGGCGAGCAGTTCTTC
d_gene: -; v_gene: TRBV7-2; abundance: many; j_gene: TRBJ1-5; CDR3aa: CASSLEGLYQPQHF; CDR3nt: TGTGCCAGCAGCTTAGAGGGTTTGTATCAGCCCCAGCATTTT
d_gene: -; v_gene: TRBV7-9; abundance: few; j_gene: TRBJ2-6; CDR3aa: CASSFVTSWSSGANVLTF; CDR3nt: TGTGCCAGCAGCTTTGTGACGTCTTGGAGCTCTGGGGCCAACGTCCTGACTTTC
d_gene: -; v_gene: TRBV19; abundance: many; j_gene: TRBJ1-1; CDR3aa: CASSIKQGMDTEAFF; CDR3nt: TGTGCCAGTAGTATAAAGCAGGGTATGGACACTGAAGCTTTCTTT
d_gene: TRBD1; v_gene: TRBV7-8; abundance: few; j_gene: TRBJ2-3; CDR3aa: CASSHRDRGPTDTQYF; CDR3nt: TGTGCCAGCAGCCATAGGGACAGGGGGCCCACAGATACGCAGTATTTT
d_gene: -; v_gene: TRBV7-9; abundance: -; j_gene: TRBJ1-1; CDR3aa: CASSSDPWGEAFF; CDR3nt: TGTGCCAGCAGCTCGGACCCCTGGGGCGAAGCTTTCTTT
d_gene: TRBD1; v_gene: TRBV6-6; abundance: once; j_gene: TRBJ1-3; CDR3aa: CASSKGTGRGNTIYF; CDR3nt: TGTGCCAGCAGCAAGGGGACAGGGAGAGGAAACACCATATATTTT
d_gene: -; v_gene: TRBV29-1; abundance: -; j_gene: TRBJ1-1; CDR3aa: CRVTGTNTEAFF; CDR3nt: TGCAGGGTGACAGGAACGAACACTGAAGCTTTCTTT
d_gene: -; v_gene: TRBV6-1; abundance: -; j_gene: TRBJ2-2; CDR3aa: CASSEVNGRARELFF; CDR3nt: TGTGCCAGCAGTGAAGTAAATGGCAGGGCTCGGGAGCTGTTTTTT
d_gene: TRBD2; v_gene: TRBV6-2/TRBV6-3; abundance: -; j_gene: TRBJ2-1; CDR3aa: CASTPGLAGGWDEQFF; CDR3nt: TGTGCCAGCACCCCTGGACTAGCGGGGGGGTGGGATGAGCAGTTCTTC
d_gene: TRBD1; v_gene: TRBV2; abundance: few; j_gene: TRBJ2-2; CDR3aa: CASSSPRDSLTGELFF; CDR3nt: TGTGCCAGCAGCTCCCCTCGGGACAGCCTAACCGGGGAGCTGTTTTTT
d_gene: -; v_gene: TRBV7-9; abundance: -; j_gene: TRBJ1-2; CDR3aa: CASSLAGPGAGESGYTF; CDR3nt: TGTGCCAGCAGCTTAGCGGGACCTGGGGCAGGGGAGTCTGGCTACACCTTC
d_gene: -; v_gene: TRBV5-5; abundance: -; j_gene: TRBJ1-5; CDR3aa: CASSFTGTGQPQHF; CDR3nt: TGTGCCAGCAGCTTCACAGGGACGGGTCAGCCCCAGCATTTT
d_gene: -; v_gene: TRBV27; abundance: few; j_gene: TRBJ2-7; CDR3aa: CASRPLQGSYEQYF; CDR3nt: TGTGCCAGCAGACCTTTACAGGGCTCCTACGAGCAGTACTTC
d_gene: -; v_gene: TRBV6-1; abundance: -; j_gene: TRBJ2-2; CDR3aa: CASTYGPTNTGELFF; CDR3nt: TGTGCCAGCACTTACGGACCGACAAACACCGGGGAGCTGTTTTTT
d_gene: TRBD1; v_gene: TRBV7-2; abundance: many; j_gene: TRBJ2-1; CDR3aa: CASSTGTAAYNEQFF; CDR3nt: TGTGCCAGCAGCACGGGGACAGCCGCTTACAATGAGCAGTTCTTC
d_gene: -; v_gene: TRBV7-3; abundance: -; j_gene: TRBJ2-1; CDR3aa: CASSTPERGWGDEQFF; CDR3nt: TGTGCCAGCAGCACCCCGGAACGGGGGTGGGGCGATGAGCAGTTCTTC
d_gene: TRBD1; v_gene: TRBV7-6; abundance: many; j_gene: TRBJ2-7; CDR3aa: CASSLEWTGQEQYF; CDR3nt: TGTGCCAGCAGCTTAGAGTGGACAGGCCAAGAGCAGTACTTC
d_gene: -; v_gene: TRBV5-1; abundance: few; j_gene: TRBJ1-1; CDR3aa: CASSLANQAGQLAFF; CDR3nt: TGCGCCAGCAGCTTGGCGAATCAGGCCGGGCAGCTCGCTTTCTTT
d_gene: -; v_gene: TRBV5-6; abundance: many; j_gene: TRBJ2-1; CDR3aa: CASKEGYNEQFF; CDR3nt: TGTGCCAGCAAGGAGGGCTACAATGAGCAGTTCTTC
d_gene: -; v_gene: TRBV5-6; abundance: few; j_gene: TRBJ2-3; CDR3aa: CASIRESTDTQYF; CDR3nt: TGTGCCAGCATCCGGGAGAGCACAGATACGCAGTATTTT
d_gene: -; v_gene: TRBV18; abundance: once; j_gene: TRBJ2-1; CDR3aa: CASSPYTMEVNNEQFF; CDR3nt: TGTGCCAGCTCACCATATACGATGGAGGTTAACAATGAGCAGTTCTTC
d_gene: -; v_gene: TRBV7-9; abundance: many; j_gene: TRBJ1-2; CDR3aa: CASSRPGFTGTGYGYTF; CDR3nt: TGTGCCAGCAGCCGACCGGGCTTCACAGGCACGGGCTATGGCTACACCTTC
d_gene: -; v_gene: TRBV4-1; abundance: many; j_gene: TRBJ1-2; CDR3aa: CASSQDPAGSLIGGYTF; CDR3nt: TGCGCCAGCAGCCAAGATCCCGCAGGGTCCCTAATTGGTGGCTACACCTTC
d_gene: -; v_gene: TRBV7-9; abundance: -; j_gene: TRBJ2-1; CDR3aa: CASTWEPSYNEQFF; CDR3nt: TGTGCCAGCACCTGGGAGCCTTCCTACAATGAGCAGTTCTTC
d_gene: -; v_gene: TRBV7-8; abundance: many; j_gene: TRBJ2-3; CDR3aa: CASSTTTTGTDTQYF; CDR3nt: TGTGCCAGCAGCACGACGACCACGGGCACAGATACGCAGTATTTT
d_gene: TRBD1; v_gene: TRBV4-1; abundance: -; j_gene: TRBJ2-2; CDR3aa: CVSSQGQGLDGELFF; CDR3nt: TGCGTCAGCAGCCAGGGACAGGGGTTAGACGGGGAGCTGTTTTTT
d_gene: TRBD2; v_gene: TRBV13; abundance: -; j_gene: TRBJ2-3; CDR3aa: CASSSLAGVFDTDTQYF; CDR3nt: TGTGCCAGCAGCTCCCTGGCGGGGGTGTTTGATACAGATACGCAGTATTTT
d_gene: TRBD2; v_gene: TRBV6-5; abundance: few; j_gene: TRBJ2-5; CDR3aa: CASSYSGLALETQYF; CDR3nt: TGTGCCAGCAGTTACTCTGGACTAGCCTTAGAGACCCAGTACTTC